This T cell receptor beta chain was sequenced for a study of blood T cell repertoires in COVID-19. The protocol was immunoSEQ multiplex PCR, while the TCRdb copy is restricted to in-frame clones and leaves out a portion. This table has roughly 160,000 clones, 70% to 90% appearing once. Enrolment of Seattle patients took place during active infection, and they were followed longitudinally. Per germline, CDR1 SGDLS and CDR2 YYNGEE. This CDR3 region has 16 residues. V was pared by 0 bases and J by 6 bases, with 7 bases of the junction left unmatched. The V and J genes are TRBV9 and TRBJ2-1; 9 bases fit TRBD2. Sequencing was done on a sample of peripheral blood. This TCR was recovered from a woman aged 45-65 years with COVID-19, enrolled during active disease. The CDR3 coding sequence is TGTGCCAGCAGCGTAGTGATAGCGGGGGCCCTCAATGAGCAGTTCTTC. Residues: CASSVVIAGALNEQFF.